Listed below are T cell receptor beta chains from one sample, sequenced in a study of T cell repertoires in cytomegalovirus infection. TCRdb recomputed calls from the reads with MiXCR, one row per CDR3 protein. This table holds hundreds of thousands of distinct CDR3 sequences, less than 35% found once. Which antigens these TCRs recognize remains unknown. The input for sequencing was cultured CD8+ T cells from PBMCs, taken from culture after CMV antigen stimulation. The receptors here all came from a human donor in good health (CMV status not recorded). Some clones in this sample may be carry-over from other donors' samples. The CDR3 runs from the conserved cysteine through the conserved F or W. A D gene is named only where the DNA matches it firmly. Expanded clones get a size class; other rows say once, few or many, or leave the size out.

v_gene	abundance	j_gene	d_gene	CDR3aa	CDR3nt
TRBV4-1	NA	TRBJ2-1	NA	CASSQVNWNEQFF	TGCGCCAGCAGCCAAGTTAATTGGAATGAGCAGTTCTTC
TRBV7-2	many	TRBJ1-1	TRBD1	CANPGTGPTEAFF	TGTGCCAACCCAGGGACAGGGCCCACTGAAGCTTTCTTT
TRBV4-1	NA	TRBJ2-7	NA	CASSHGQRLLYEQYF	TGCGCCAGCAGCCACGGCCAGAGGTTACTCTACGAGCAGTACTTC
TRBV27	NA	TRBJ2-7	TRBD1	CASSPTGQGSSGYEGGQYF	TGTGCCAGCAGTCCCACTGGACAGGGGTCGTCTGGATACGAAGGCGGGCAGTACTTC
TRBV6-2/TRBV6-3	few	TRBJ1-1	NA	CASSYNAEAFF	TGTGCCAGCAGTTATAACGCTGAAGCTTTCTTT
TRBV6-6	NA	TRBJ1-1	TRBD1	CASSLGQGFGNTEAFF	TGTGCCAGCAGCCTGGGACAGGGTTTTGGAAACACTGAAGCTTTCTTT
TRBV2	NA	TRBJ2-7	TRBD1	CASMRTGTANEQYF	TGTGCCAGCATGCGAACCGGGACAGCAAACGAGCAGTACTTC
TRBV10-3	NA	TRBJ2-2	NA	CAISEPTSSASRTGELFF	TGTGCCATCAGTGAGCCAACGTCTTCAGCCTCGCGCACCGGGGAGCTGTTTTTT
TRBV7-6	many	TRBJ2-3	TRBD2	CASSLGLAGGSTDTQYF	TGTGCCAGCAGCTTAGGCTTAGCGGGGGGCAGCACAGATACGCAGTATTTT
TRBV19	few	TRBJ2-5	NA	CASSITSGQETQYF	TGTGCCAGTAGTATTACTTCGGGTCAAGAGACCCAGTACTTC
TRBV7-2	many	TRBJ2-7	NA	CASSPGVSGLYEQYF	TGTGCCAGCAGCCCGGGAGTGTCGGGCCTCTACGAGCAGTACTTC
TRBV12-3/TRBV12-4	NA	TRBJ2-3	NA	CASSLAVLGDNSLTQYF	TGTGCCAGCAGTTTAGCGGTCCTTGGAGATAATTCTCTTACGCAGTATTTT
TRBV4-3	many	TRBJ2-5	NA	CASSQEAPPTGGHPMPSYQETQYF	TGCGCCAGCAGCCAAGAGGCTCCGCCGACGGGGGGCCACCCTATGCCTTCGTACCAAGAGACCCAGTACTTC
TRBV7-6	few	TRBJ1-1	NA	CASSHSGVSEAFF	TGTGCCAGCAGCCACTCTGGGGTCTCTGAAGCTTTCTTT
TRBV27	few	TRBJ1-4	NA	CASSLKKGGTNEKLFF	TGTGCCAGCAGTTTAAAAAAGGGGGGTACGAATGAAAAACTGTTTTTT
TRBV28	NA	TRBJ2-1	NA	CASYEGNSYNEQFF	TGTGCCAGCTATGAGGGGAACTCCTACAATGAGCAGTTCTTC
TRBV4-3	few	TRBJ2-3	NA	CASSQGRRGSTDTQYF	TGCGCCAGCAGCCAAGGCCGGCGAGGAAGCACAGATACGCAGTATTTT
TRBV11-3	NA	TRBJ2-1	TRBD2	CASSPGASGGDEQFF	TGTGCCAGCAGCCCAGGGGCTAGCGGGGGCGATGAGCAGTTCTTC
TRBV4-2	many	TRBJ1-3	NA	CASSQEGSLGNTIYF	TGTGCCAGCAGCCAAGAGGGGAGCCTTGGAAACACCATATATTTT
TRBV7-6	NA	TRBJ2-5	TRBD2	CANSGYSGGEETQYF	TGTGCCAACTCAGGATATAGCGGGGGAGAGGAGACCCAGTACTTC
TRBV11-3	NA	TRBJ2-3	NA	CASSLWGEPDTQYF	TGTGCCAGCAGCTTATGGGGGGAGCCAGATACGCAGTATTTT
TRBV7-6	few	TRBJ2-7	TRBD2	CASSTGLSYEQYF	TGTGCCAGCAGCACGGGACTAAGCTACGAGCAGTACTTC
TRBV6-1	few	TRBJ1-2	TRBD1	CASTEGGGHGYTF	TGTGCCAGCACCGAGGGAGGGGGCCATGGCTACACCTTC
TRBV20-1	NA	TRBJ1-5	NA	CSALTWDAQQPQHF	TGCAGTGCTCTGACATGGGACGCTCAGCAGCCCCAGCATTTT
TRBV29-1	NA	TRBJ1-1	NA	CSVDTRLDTEAFF	TGCAGCGTTGACACAAGGTTGGACACTGAAGCTTTCTTT
TRBV12-5	many	TRBJ1-1	NA	CASGSGTPNTEAFF	TGTGCTAGTGGCTCGGGGACACCGAACACTGAAGCTTTCTTT
TRBV12-3/TRBV12-4	medium-sized	TRBJ2-7	NA	CASSFEQLYEQYF	TGTGCCAGCAGTTTCGAACAGCTCTACGAGCAGTACTTC
TRBV6-2/TRBV6-3	NA	TRBJ2-1	NA	CASSYSSRGPFF	TGTGCCAGCAGTTACTCGAGCCGCGGTCCGTTCTTC
TRBV5-6	NA	TRBJ1-3	TRBD1	CASSSGTGISTIYF	TGTGCCAGCAGCTCCGGGACAGGGATAAGCACCATATATTTT
TRBV5-6	NA	TRBJ2-1	NA	CASSMSYNEQFF	TGTGCCAGCAGCATGAGCTACAATGAGCAGTTCTTC
TRBV12-5	few	TRBJ2-6	NA	CASGLGSSGANVLTF	TGTGCTAGTGGTTTGGGGAGCTCTGGGGCCAACGTCCTGACTTTC
TRBV11-3	NA	TRBJ1-6	NA	CVSSFPGDSPLHF	TGTGTCAGCAGCTTCCCCGGGGATTCACCCCTCCACTTT
TRBV7-6	NA	TRBJ2-7	TRBD2	CASSPSGVLCEQYF	TGTGCCAGCAGCCCGAGCGGGGTTCTATGCGAGCAGTACTTC
TRBV5-6	NA	TRBJ1-1	NA	CASSLVGQVDEAFF	TGTGCCAGCAGCTTGGTAGGTCAGGTGGATGAAGCTTTCTTT
TRBV7-2	few	TRBJ2-1	TRBD2	CASSSLLAGAHNEQFF	TGTGCCAGCAGCTCCCTTCTAGCGGGGGCCCACAATGAGCAGTTCTTC
TRBV5-4	few	TRBJ2-7	TRBD2	CASSPGEGWSSYEQYF	TGTGCCAGCAGCCCCGGGGAGGGTTGGAGCTCCTACGAGCAGTACTTC
TRBV7-9	few	TRBJ1-6	NA	CASSSQDSYSPLHF	TGTGCCAGCAGCTCACAGGATTCCTATTCACCCCTCCACTTT
TRBV27	few	TRBJ1-2	NA	CASSPPGRSLGYTF	TGTGCCAGCAGTCCTCCGGGACGCAGCTTAGGCTACACCTTC
TRBV7-9	NA	TRBJ2-7	NA	CASNFRGGRHEQYF	TGTGCCAGCAACTTTCGCGGAGGGCGGCACGAGCAGTACTTC
TRBV18	many	TRBJ1-2	NA	CASSHQDVYYGYTF	TGTGCCAGCTCACACCAGGACGTATACTATGGCTACACCTTC
TRBV27	few	TRBJ1-2	NA	CASSLIGQPHGYTF	TGTGCCAGCAGTTTGATAGGACAGCCACATGGCTACACCTTC